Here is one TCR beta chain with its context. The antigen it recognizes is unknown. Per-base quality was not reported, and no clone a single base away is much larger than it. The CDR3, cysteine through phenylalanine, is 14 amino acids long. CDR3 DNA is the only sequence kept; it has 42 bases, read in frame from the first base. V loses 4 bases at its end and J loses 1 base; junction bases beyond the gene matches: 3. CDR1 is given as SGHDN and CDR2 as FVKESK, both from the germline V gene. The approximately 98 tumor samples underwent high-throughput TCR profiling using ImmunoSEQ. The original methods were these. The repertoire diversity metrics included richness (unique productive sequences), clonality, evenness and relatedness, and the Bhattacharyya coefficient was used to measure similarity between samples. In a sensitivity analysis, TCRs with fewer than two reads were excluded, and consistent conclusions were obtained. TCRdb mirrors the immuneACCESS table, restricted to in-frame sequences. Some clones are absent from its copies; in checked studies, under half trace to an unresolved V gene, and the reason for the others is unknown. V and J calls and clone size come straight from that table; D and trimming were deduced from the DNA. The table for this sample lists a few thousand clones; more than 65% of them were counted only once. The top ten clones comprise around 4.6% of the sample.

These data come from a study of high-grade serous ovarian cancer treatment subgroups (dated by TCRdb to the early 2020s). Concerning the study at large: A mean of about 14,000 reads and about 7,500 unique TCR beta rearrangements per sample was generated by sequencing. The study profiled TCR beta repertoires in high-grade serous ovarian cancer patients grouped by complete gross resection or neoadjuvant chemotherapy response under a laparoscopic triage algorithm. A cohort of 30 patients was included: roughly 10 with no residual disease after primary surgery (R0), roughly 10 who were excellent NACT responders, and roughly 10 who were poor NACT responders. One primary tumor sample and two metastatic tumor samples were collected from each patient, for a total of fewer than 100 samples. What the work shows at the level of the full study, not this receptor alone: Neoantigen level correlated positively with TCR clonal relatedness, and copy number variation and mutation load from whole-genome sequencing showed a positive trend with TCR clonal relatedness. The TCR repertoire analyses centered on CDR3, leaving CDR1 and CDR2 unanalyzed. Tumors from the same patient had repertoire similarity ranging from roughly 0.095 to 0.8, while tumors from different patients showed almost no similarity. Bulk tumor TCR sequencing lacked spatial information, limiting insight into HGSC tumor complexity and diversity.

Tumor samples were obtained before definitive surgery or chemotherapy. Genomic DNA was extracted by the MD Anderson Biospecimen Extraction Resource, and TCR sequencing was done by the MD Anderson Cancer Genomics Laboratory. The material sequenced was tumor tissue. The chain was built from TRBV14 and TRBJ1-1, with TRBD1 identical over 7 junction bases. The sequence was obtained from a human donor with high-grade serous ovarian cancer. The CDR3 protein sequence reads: CASSLRDRNTEAFF. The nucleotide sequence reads TGTGCCAGCAGCCTCCGGGACAGGAACACTGAAGCTTTCTTT.